Listed here are 27 T cell receptor beta chains from one sample, sequenced in a study of CD8 T cells in ankylosing spondylitis. Findings and caveats of the study: Made up of eight highly homologous variants, a TCR beta motif appeared characteristic of ankylosing spondylitis blood.

Their antigens remain unidentified. TCRdb reanalysed the 5' RACE reads using MiXCR and keeps one entry per CDR3 protein. The table includes about 220,000 distinct CDR3 sequences, about 6.7% detected once. The sample was blood, either unsorted or a sorted T cell fraction (not recorded which). Receptor source: a male donor with ankylosing spondylitis.

This clonotype came up many times. The V gene is TRBV6-1, the J gene TRBJ1-1; 7 bases match TRBD1. Germline CDR1 is MNHNS and CDR2 is SASEGT. The CDR3 has 14 residues. Trimming removed 5 bases from V and 3 bases from J; junction bases left unmatched: 6. Here the CDR3 DNA reads TGTGCCAGCAGTCCAACAGGGGCGCACACTGAAGCTTTCTTT. As protein: CASSPTGAHTEAFF.

In its sample, this clonotype was seen many times. The chain joins TRBV27 to TRBJ2-2; 7 bases agree with TRBD1. Germline V gene lookup returns CDR1 MNHEY and CDR2 SMNVEV (reference sequence). The CDR3 is 15 residues long. V lost 3 bases, J lost 0 bases, and 1 base stayed unmatched. DNA of the CDR3: TGTGCCAGCAGTTTCGGGACAGCGAACACCGGGGAGCTGTTTTTT. It yields the protein CASSFGTANTGELFF.

Many counts were recorded for this clonotype. V gene TRBV11-2 combines with J gene TRBJ2-5; D call uncertain. V was shortened by 5 bases and J by 0 bases, with 10 bases between the two germline ends. The germline gives CDR1 SGHAT, CDR2 FQNNGV. The CDR3 has 14 amino acids. The CDR3 region has the DNA TGTGCCAGCAGCCCAGGACGGCACCAAGAGACCCAGTACTTC. Its protein is CASSPGRHQETQYF.

This clonotype was counted at least ten times. J is TRBJ2-7 and V is TRBV4-2, with 10 bases lining up with TRBD2. Germline V gene lookup returns CDR1 LGHNA and CDR2 YNFKEQ. J lost 1 base, V lost 2 bases, and 17 bases had no gene match. The CDR3 runs 20 residues. CDR3 coding DNA: TGTGCCAGCAGCCAAAATGTTCGACTAGCGGGTAGGGGCTGGTCCTACGAGCAGTACTTC. It yields the protein CASSQNVRLAGRGWSYEQYF.

This clonotype was counted many times. The chain recombines TRBV20-1 with TRBJ2-1; 9 positions match TRBD2. The CDR3 runs 16 residues. The germline V gene has CDR1 DFQATT and CDR2 SNEGSKA (reference sequence). J was trimmed by 10 bases and V by 6 bases; bases with no gene match: 19. This chain's CDR3 is CSAWPLAGALGWEQFF. CDR3 in DNA: TGCAGTGCCTGGCCCTTAGCGGGAGCCCTAGGGTGGGAGCAGTTCTTC.

The sample holds many counts of this clonotype. One end of the junction fails to match germline, which may point to a read error. The genes are TRBV7-7 and TRBJ1-3, with 7 bases aligning to TRBD1. Germline V gene lookup returns CDR1 SSHAT and CDR2 FNYEAQ (reference sequence). This CDR3 comprises 15 residues. As DNA, the CDR3 is TGTGCTAGCAGCCCCGGGACAGCCTCTGGAAACACCATATATTTT. The encoded protein is CASSPGTASGNTIYF.

This clonotype was counted a few times. Here the CDR3 reads CASRDRINQPQHF. The CDR3 coding sequence is TGTGCCAGCAGGGACAGGATCAATCAGCCCCAGCATTTT. The chain carries TRBV6-4 and TRBJ1-5; 7 nucleotides line up with TRBD1. CDR3 length: 13 amino acids. CDR1 is MRHNA and CDR2 is SNTAGT in the germline V gene. V shed 6 bases and J 3 bases; nucleotides not matched to a gene: 2.

This clonotype was recorded at least ten times. J is TRBJ1-2 and V is TRBV20-1, with 8 positions matching TRBD1. The germline gives CDR1 DFQATT, CDR2 SNEGSKA (reference sequence). V lost 1 base to trimming and J lost 6 bases; unmatched junction nucleotides: 4. The CDR3 is made up of 13 amino acids. The CDR3 coding sequence is TGCAGTGCTAGAGGCAGGGGGCTGAATGGCTACACCTTC. Translating gives CSARGRGLNGYTF.

This clonotype was picked up many times. The V call is TRBV27, the J call TRBJ2-7, with D perhaps TRBD1 (6 bases). Germline lookup yields CDR1 MNHEY and CDR2 SMNVEV (reference sequence). Trimming removed 4 bases from V and 0 bases from J, with 10 bases in between. This CDR3 contains 14 residues. CDR3 residues: CASSWGRGSYEQYF. CDR3 DNA: TGTGCCAGCAGTTGGGGCAGGGGCTCCTACGAGCAGTACTTC.

This clonotype was counted between two and nine times. This chain links TRBV20-1 with TRBJ2-7, with TRBD2 matching 13 bases. This CDR3 is 15 amino acids long. Germline values: CDR1 DFQATT, CDR2 SNEGSKA (reference sequence). V lost 4 bases, J lost 3 bases, and 6 bases stayed unmatched. For the CDR3, the DNA is TGCAGTGCTACGGGACTAGCGGGACCCCTCTACGAGCAGTACTTC. It specifies CSATGLAGPLYEQYF.

This clonotype was observed many times. The chain is built from TRBV12-3 or TRBV12-4 and TRBJ1-5, with D possibly being TRBD1 (6 bases). Trimming removed 3 bases from V and 10 bases from J, with 13 bases in between. The CDR3 has 13 amino acids. CDR3: CASSLGGPFPQHF. The CDR3 DNA reads as TGTGCCAGCAGTTTGGGGGGCCCTTTTCCCCAGCATTTT.

This clonotype was counted at least ten times. The V gene is TRBV27, the J gene TRBJ2-7, with D perhaps TRBD1 (7 bases). The CDR3 totals 16 residues. Germline CDR1 and CDR2: MNHEY and SMNVEV (reference sequence). The V and J ends lost 1 base and 2 bases respectively, with 15 bases between them. CDR3 DNA sequence: TGTGCCAGCAGTTTATTAGGGGCAGGGGGGCCCTACGAGCAGTACTTC. This codes for CASSLLGAGGPYEQYF.

This chain uses TRBV2 with TRBJ2-7; the match to TRBD1 covers 9 bases. J lost 5 bases, V lost 2 bases, and 4 bases had no gene match. This CDR3 region has 14 residues. CDR1 SNHLY and CDR2 FYNNEI come from the germline V gene. The CDR3 spells CASSERGQGDEQYF. CDR3 sequence (DNA): TGTGCCAGCAGTGAAAGGGGACAGGGCGACGAGCAGTACTTC. The whole variable domain, remainder taken from reference TRBV2 and TRBJ2-7, is EPEVTQTPSHQVTQMGQEVILRCVPISNHLYFYWYRQILGQKVEFLVSFYNNEISEKSEIFDDQFSVERPDGSNFTLKIRSTKLEDSAMYFCASSERGQGDEQYFGPGTRLTVT.

This clonotype appeared many times. The chain couples TRBV27 to TRBJ2-7; TRBD1 might be the D (5 bases). V shed 0 bases and J shed 5 bases, with 5 bases lying between them. This CDR3 comprises 12 residues. From germline, CDR1 is MNHEY and CDR2 SMNVEV (reference sequence). The CDR3 coding sequence is TGTGCCAGCAGTTTATCAGGGGACGAGCAGTACTTC. It yields the protein CASSLSGDEQYF.

This clonotype was recorded many times. The V gene is TRBV7-2, the J gene TRBJ2-3; D remains unclear. CDR3 length: 13 amino acids. V lost 1 base and J 4 bases, leaving 6 bases between the germline ends. Germline values: CDR1 SGHTA, CDR2 FQGNSA. The CDR3 nucleotides read TGTGCCAGCAGCTTAGAGATATCAGATACGCAGTATTTT. Encoded protein: CASSLEISDTQYF.

This clonotype was counted many times. This chain joins TRBV18 and TRBJ1-5; 7 nucleotides align to TRBD1. Trimming cost V 9 bases and J 4 bases; bases outside gene matches: 6. Germline CDR1 is KGHSH and CDR2 is LQKENI. This CDR3 is 13 amino acids long. CDR3 sequence reads: CASPRDRNQPQHF. The CDR3 nucleotides read TGTGCCAGTCCCCGGGACAGAAATCAGCCCCAGCATTTT. Filled out from reference TRBV18 and TRBJ1-5, the complete variable domain reads NAGVMQNPRHLVRRRGQEARLRCSPMKGHSHVYWYRQLPEEGLKFMVYLQKENIIDESGMPKERFSAEFPKEGPSILRIQQVVRGDSAAYFCASPRDRNQPQHFGDGTRLSIL.

The chain links TRBV12-3 or TRBV12-4 to TRBJ2-3; 8 nucleotides agree with TRBD1. The length of the CDR3 is 16 residues. V lost 4 bases, J lost 5 bases, and 11 bases stayed unmatched. CDR3 sequence (DNA): TGTGCCAGCAGTTCTCACGGACAGGGAGCCGGAGATACGCAGTATTTT. It codes for CASSSHGQGAGDTQYF.

This clonotype has just a few counts. The genes are TRBV3-1 and TRBJ2-4; D not resolved. The V gene lost 0 bases and the J gene lost 0 bases, with 9 bases spanning the gap. CDR1 and CDR2 from the germline V gene are LGHDT and YNNKEL (reference sequence). The CDR3 has 16 amino acids. CDR3 amino acids: CASSQDGLIAKNIQYF. The CDR3 nucleotides are TGTGCCAGCAGCCAAGATGGTTTAATAGCCAAAAACATTCAGTACTTC.

This clonotype turned up a few times. The gene calls are TRBV4-2 and TRBJ1-5, with a weak D call TRBD1 (6 bases). Germline CDR1 and CDR2: LGHNA and YNFKEQ. CDR3 length equals 15 residues. Trimming pared 4 bases from V and 0 bases from J, leaving 10 bases between. The CDR3 spells CASSRATGSNQPQHF. CDR3 in DNA: TGTGCCAGCAGCCGCGCGACAGGTAGCAATCAGCCCCAGCATTTT.

This clonotype was detected many times. This chain joins TRBV28 and TRBJ1-5; D ambiguous. Germline V gene sequence: CDR1 MDHEN, CDR2 SYDVKM. Trimming took off 1 base at V and 2 bases at J, with 6 bases between the two ends. The CDR3 covers 14 residues. CDR3 sequence reads: CASSLFRGNQPQHF. Written as DNA, the CDR3 is TGTGCCAGCAGTTTATTTAGGGGCAATCAGCCCCAGCATTTT. Based on the CDR3 plus reference TRBV28 and TRBJ1-5, the full variable domain is DVKVTQSSRYLVKRTGEKVFLECVQDMDHENMFWYRQDPGLGLRLIYFSYDVKMKEKGDIPEGYSVSREKKERFSLILESASTNQTSMYLCASSLFRGNQPQHFGDGTRLSIL.

There are many counts of this clonotype. The CDR3 loop reads CASSAAGTGTLWEQYF. Here the CDR3 DNA reads TGTGCCAGCAGCGCGGCCGGGACAGGTACCCTTTGGGAGCAGTACTTC. The chain carries TRBV9 and TRBJ2-7; 8 positions match TRBD1. V dropped 3 bases and J dropped 7; count of bases not matched to a gene: 15. Germline-derived CDR1 and CDR2 are SGDLS and YYNGEE. CDR3 length: 16 amino acids.

This clonotype was seen repeatedly, ten times or more. The J gene is TRBJ2-7, the V gene TRBV7-9, with a tentative D call TRBD1 (6 bases). In germline, CDR1 is SEHNR, CDR2 FQNEAQ (reference sequence). The V end was cut by 2 bases, the J end by 1 base, with 12 bases between. The CDR3 spans 15 residues. This CDR3 is CASSLTPGASYEQYF. CDR3 sequence (DNA): TGTGCCAGCAGCTTAACTCCAGGGGCTTCCTACGAGCAGTACTTC.

This clonotype has ten or more counts. The chain carries TRBV20-1 and TRBJ2-7; 7 bases are a match to TRBD1. The CDR3 has 14 amino acids. V lost 2 bases, J lost 4 bases, and 8 bases stayed unmatched. In germline, CDR1 is DFQATT, CDR2 SNEGSKA (reference sequence). CDR3 in amino acids: CSARPDRETYEQYF. The CDR3 nucleotides are TGCAGTGCTAGACCCGACAGGGAAACGTACGAGCAGTACTTC.

This clonotype has at least ten counts. V and J are TRBV7-9 and TRBJ1-6, with a possible D match to TRBD1 (6 bases). Deletions cut 2 bases from V and 7 bases from J, with 12 bases between. This CDR3 has 15 amino acids. CDR1 SEHNR and CDR2 FQNEAQ come from the germline V gene (reference sequence). CDR3 protein: CASSLSHRDNSPLHF. Written as DNA, the CDR3 is TGTGCCAGCAGCTTATCCCACAGGGACAATTCACCCCTCCACTTT.

This clonotype was found many times. J is TRBJ2-7 and V is TRBV5-1, with TRBD1 matching over 9 bases. V gave up 4 bases and J gave up 1 base; unmatched junction bases: 0. CDR1 and CDR2 (germline): SGHRS, YFSETQ. The CDR3 is 13 amino acids. The CDR3 sequence: CASSGQGSYEQYF. For the CDR3, the DNA is TGCGCCAGCAGCGGACAGGGGTCCTACGAGCAGTACTTC.

This clonotype was detected many times. V gene TRBV20-1 combines with J gene TRBJ2-2; 10 nucleotides align to TRBD2. V dropped 0 bases and J dropped 4; count of bases not matched to a gene: 11. CDR3 size: 18 residues. Germline lookup yields CDR1 DFQATT and CDR2 SNEGSKA (reference sequence). CDR3 bases: TGCAGTGCTAGAGATCGGATTAGCGGGAGGAGTTCCACCGGGGAGCTGTTTTTT. Protein sequence: CSARDRISGRSSTGELFF.

This clonotype was seen ten or more times. The rearrangement uses TRBV4-3 and TRBJ2-1; maybe TRBD1 (6 bases). CDR1 LGHNA and CDR2 YSLEER come from the germline V gene. This CDR3 has 17 amino acids. V was pared by 0 bases and J by 4 bases, with 16 bases between. The chain's CDR3 is CASSQDEVAGVYNEQFF. CDR3 DNA sequence: TGCGCCAGCAGCCAAGATGAAGTGGCAGGGGTGTACAATGAGCAGTTCTTC.